Each of the 7 T cell receptor beta chains below was sequenced from the same sample in a study of T cell responses to AZD1222 COVID-19 vaccine. The repertoire was sequenced with immunoSEQ multiplex PCR; TCRdb's copy has only in-frame clones and lacks some. The repertoire consists of under 150,000 clones, with about 82% occurring once and the leading ten covering less than 9.5%. The specimen was peripheral blood, collected 28 days after the second dose of the MenACWY control vaccine. Receptors were obtained from an adult who received the MenACWY meningococcal vaccine as a control.

V is TRBV6-6 and J is TRBJ2-1; weak D call: TRBD2 (6 bases). Trimming took off 5 bases at V and 9 bases at J, with 14 bases between the two ends. The CDR3 is 13 residues long. Germline CDR1 and CDR2: MNHNY and SVGAGI (reference sequence). This CDR3 is CASSRGGTSEQFF. CDR3 sequence (DNA): TGTGCCAGCAGTAGGGGCGGGACGAGTGAGCAGTTCTTC.

This rearrangement joins TRBV7-8 to TRBJ1-5; D unresolved. V was shortened by 4 bases and J by 0 bases, with 1 base between the two germline ends. The CDR3 extends over 12 amino acids. In germline, CDR1 is SGHVS, CDR2 FQNEAQ. In DNA form, the CDR3 reads TGTGCCAGCAGCTATAGCAATCAGCCCCAGCATTTT. Protein product: CASSYSNQPQHF.

V usage is TRBV7-2 and J usage is TRBJ1-3; D gene unclear. CDR3 length: 14 amino acids. Trimming shortened V by 1 base and J by 2 bases, and 6 bases separated the two germline ends. Germline CDR1 is SGHTA and CDR2 is FQGNSA. The CDR3 sequence is CASSLDRAGNTIYF. The CDR3 DNA sequence: TGTGCCAGCAGCTTAGATAGGGCTGGAAACACCATATATTTT.

The chain links TRBV10-1 to TRBJ2-3; D possibly corresponds to TRBD1 (6 bases). Per the germline V gene, CDR1 is WNHNN and CDR2 is SYGVQD (reference sequence). Trimming cost V 1 base and J 6 bases, with 14 bases left between them. The CDR3 contains 15 residues. Here the CDR3 DNA reads TGCGCCAGCAGTGAGTTGCACCAGGGGTCCGATACGCAGTATTTT. Protein product: CASSELHQGSDTQYF.

The chain has TRBV19 and TRBJ2-2, with D maybe TRBD2 (6 bases). V was cut by 5 bases and J by 9 bases, with 25 bases left in between. The CDR3 loop spans 17 amino acids. The germline V gene encodes CDR1 LNHDA and CDR2 SQIVND (reference sequence). The CDR3 bases are TGTGCCAGTAGTCGGATCCTGACGGGACTCGCCCCGTGGGAGCTGTTTTTT. This gives the protein CASSRILTGLAPWELFF.

The chain has TRBV27 and TRBJ2-7; the match to TRBD2 covers 10 bases. The J segment lost 6 bases and the V segment lost 3 bases, leaving 5 bases of the junction unmatched. The CDR3 is 14 amino acids. The germline V gene has CDR1 MNHEY and CDR2 SMNVEV (reference sequence). The CDR3 here is CASSLEREGREQYF. CDR3 nucleotide sequence: TGTGCCAGCAGTTTGGAGCGGGAGGGCCGCGAGCAGTACTTC.

V gene TRBV27 combines with J gene TRBJ2-1, with TRBD2 matching over 7 bases. With V trimmed by 4 bases and J by 10 bases, 13 bases remained unmatched. Germline CDR1 and CDR2: MNHEY and SMNVEV (reference sequence). The CDR3 sequence is 15 residues long. The CDR3 loop is CASSSLGGDQDEQFF. The CDR3 region has the DNA TGTGCCAGCAGTTCCCTGGGGGGGGATCAAGACGAGCAGTTCTTC.